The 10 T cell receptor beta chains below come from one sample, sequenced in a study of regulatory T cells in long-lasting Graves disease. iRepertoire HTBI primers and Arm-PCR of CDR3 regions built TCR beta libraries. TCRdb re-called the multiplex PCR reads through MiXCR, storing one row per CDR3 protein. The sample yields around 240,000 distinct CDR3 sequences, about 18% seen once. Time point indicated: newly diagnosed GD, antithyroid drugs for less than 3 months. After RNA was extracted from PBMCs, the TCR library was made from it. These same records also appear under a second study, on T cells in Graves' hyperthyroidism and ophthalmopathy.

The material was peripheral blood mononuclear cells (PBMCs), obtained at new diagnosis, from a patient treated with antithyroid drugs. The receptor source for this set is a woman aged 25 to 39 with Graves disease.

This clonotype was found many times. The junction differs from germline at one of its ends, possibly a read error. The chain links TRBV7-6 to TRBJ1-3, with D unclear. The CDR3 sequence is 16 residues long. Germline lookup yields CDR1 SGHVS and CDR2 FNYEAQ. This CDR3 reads CASSLAMRAYGNTIYF. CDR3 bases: TGTGCCAGCAGCCTAGCGATGAGGGCTTATGGAAACACCATATATTTT.

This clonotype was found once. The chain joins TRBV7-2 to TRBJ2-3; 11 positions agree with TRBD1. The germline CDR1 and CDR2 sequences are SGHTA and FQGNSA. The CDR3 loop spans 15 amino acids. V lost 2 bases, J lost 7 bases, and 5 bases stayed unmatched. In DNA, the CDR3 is TGTGCCAGCAGCTTATCGGGGGACAGGGGGAATACGCAGTATTTT. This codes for CASSLSGDRGNTQYF. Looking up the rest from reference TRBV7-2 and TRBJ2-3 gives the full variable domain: GAGVSQSPSNKVTEKGKDVELRCDPISGHTALYWYRQSLGQGLEFLIYFQGNSAPDKSGLPSDRFSAERTGGSVSTLTIQRTQQEDSAVYLCASSLSGDRGNTQYFGPGTRLTVL.

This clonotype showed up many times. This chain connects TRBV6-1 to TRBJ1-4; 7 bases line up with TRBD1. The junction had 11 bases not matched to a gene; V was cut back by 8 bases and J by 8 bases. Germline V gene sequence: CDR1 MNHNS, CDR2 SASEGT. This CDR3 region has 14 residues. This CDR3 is CASQRSPGQEKLFF. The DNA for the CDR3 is TGTGCCAGCCAAAGAAGTCCGGGACAGGAAAAACTGTTTTTT.

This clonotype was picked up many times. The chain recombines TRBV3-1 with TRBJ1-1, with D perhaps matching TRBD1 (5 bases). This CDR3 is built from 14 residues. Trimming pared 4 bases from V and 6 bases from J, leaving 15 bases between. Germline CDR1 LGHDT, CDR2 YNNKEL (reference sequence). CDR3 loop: CASSREGGAPEAFF. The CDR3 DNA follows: TGTGCCAGCAGCCGAGAGGGTGGGGCGCCTGAAGCTTTCTTT.

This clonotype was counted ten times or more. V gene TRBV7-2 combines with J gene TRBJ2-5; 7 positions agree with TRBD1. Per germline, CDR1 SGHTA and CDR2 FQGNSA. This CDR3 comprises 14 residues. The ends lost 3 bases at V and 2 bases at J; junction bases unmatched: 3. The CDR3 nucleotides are TGTGCCAGCAGCTTGACAGGGTCTCAAGAGACCCAGTACTTC. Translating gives CASSLTGSQETQYF.

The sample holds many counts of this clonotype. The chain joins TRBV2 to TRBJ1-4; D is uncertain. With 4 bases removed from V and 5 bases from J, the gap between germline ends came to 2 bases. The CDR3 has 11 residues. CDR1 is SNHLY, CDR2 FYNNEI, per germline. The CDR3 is CASSGNEKLFF. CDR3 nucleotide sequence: TGTGCCAGCAGTGGGAATGAAAAACTGTTTTTT.

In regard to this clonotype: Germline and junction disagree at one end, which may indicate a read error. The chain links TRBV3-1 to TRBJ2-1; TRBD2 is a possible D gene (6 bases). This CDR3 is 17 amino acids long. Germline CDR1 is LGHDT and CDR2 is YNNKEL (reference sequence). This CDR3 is CASSQRHGTSPYNEQSF. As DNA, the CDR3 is TGTGCCAGCAGCCAACGACACGGCACTAGCCCCTACAATGAGCAGTCCTTC.

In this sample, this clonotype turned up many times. The CDR3 loop is CASMVTGNGNTIYF. The CDR3 nucleotides read TGTGCCAGCATGGTGACAGGGAATGGAAACACCATATATTTT. The chain joins TRBV12-3 or TRBV12-4 to TRBJ1-3; TRBD1 matches 7 bases. The V and J ends lost 7 bases and 3 bases, in that order; junction bases with no gene match: 6. The CDR3 sequence is 14 residues long.

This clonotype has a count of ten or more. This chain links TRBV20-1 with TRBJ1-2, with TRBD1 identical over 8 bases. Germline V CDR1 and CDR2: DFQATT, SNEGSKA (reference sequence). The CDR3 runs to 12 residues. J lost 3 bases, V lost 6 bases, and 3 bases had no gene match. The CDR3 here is CSATGDYYGYTF. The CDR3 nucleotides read TGCAGTGCGACAGGGGATTACTATGGCTACACCTTC.

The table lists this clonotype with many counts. The CDR3 coding sequence is TGCGCCAGCAGTCCTGTCGACGGGAGCAATCAGCCCCAGCATTTT. Its translation is CASSPVDGSNQPQHF. The chain uses TRBV5-1 and TRBJ1-5; no reliable D call. CDR1 is SGHRS and CDR2 is YFSETQ in the germline V gene. The V gene lost 5 bases and the J gene lost 1 base, with 13 bases spanning the gap. This CDR3 is built from 15 residues.